This T cell receptor beta chain came from a study of T cell repertoires in ileal Crohn's disease. Some clones are missing from TCRdb's copy, which holds only in-frame ones; the method was immunoSEQ multiplex PCR. The sample consists of around 17,000 clones, 50% to 75% of them appearing once. This clone was seen more than once but under ten times. Sequenced input: ileal tissue. The sequence derives from an adult with Crohn's disease.

CDR3 amino acids: CAWSPTVIYGYTF. As DNA, the CDR3 is TGTGCCTGGAGTCCTACCGTAATCTATGGCTACACCTTC. The chain combines TRBV30 with TRBJ1-2; no definite D call. This CDR3 is 13 amino acids long. The germline V gene has CDR1 GTSNPN and CDR2 SVGIG (reference sequence). Deletions cut 2 bases from V and 4 bases from J, with 11 bases between. The entire variable domain, with the rest obtained from reference TRBV30 and TRBJ1-2, is as follows: SQTIHQWPATLVQPVGSPLSLECTVEGTSNPNLYWYRQAAGRGLQLLFYSVGIGQISSEVPQNLSASRPQDRQFILSSKKLLLSDSGFYLCAWSPTVIYGYTFGSGTRLTVV.